The 14 T cell receptor beta chains below were found in one sample sequenced in a study of graft-versus-host responses after intestinal transplantation. Their cognate antigens are unknown. The assay was immunoSEQ multiplex PCR, and TCRdb's table has in-frame clones only and misses some. The sample lists 100,000 to 120,000 clones, around 93% occurring once. The sample consisted of unstimulated CD8+ T cells sorted from spleen or lymph node cells, taken before intestinal transplant. The receptors derive from a human donor who received an intestinal transplant.

In this sample, this clone turned up once. The chain recombines TRBV28 with TRBJ1-1; 7 nucleotides align to TRBD1. J gave up 5 bases and V 8 bases, and 8 bases lay outside the gene matches. The CDR3 loop spans 13 amino acids. Looked up from germline, CDR1 is MDHEN and CDR2 is SYDVKM. CDR3 bases: TGTGCCAGCCGGGGCAGGGGGGAGACTGAAGCTTTCTTT. Translation gives CASRGRGETEAFF.

This clone was seen once. The chain joins TRBV27 to TRBJ1-2, with 7 bases matching TRBD1. The CDR3 is 13 residues long. V lost 0 bases, J lost 8 bases, and 3 bases stayed unmatched. Germline V gene data show CDR1 as MNHEY and CDR2 as SMNVEV (reference sequence). CDR3 protein: CASSLSGRGGYTF. In DNA, the CDR3 is TGTGCCAGCAGTTTATCTGGCAGGGGGGGCTACACCTTC.

The rearrangement uses TRBV28 and TRBJ1-5; 9 bases agree with TRBD1. The length of the CDR3 is 15 residues. The V gene's germline CDR1 is MDHEN and CDR2 SYDVKM. After removal of 6 bases from V and 3 bases from J, the junction contained 6 bases not matched to a gene. CDR3 sequence (DNA): TGTGCCAGCAGACCGACAGGGGGACTCAATCAGCCCCAGCATTTT. Residues: CASRPTGGLNQPQHF.

This chain links TRBV18 with TRBJ1-1; D unclear. Trimming removed 0 bases at V and 5 bases at J, with 10 bases between. The CDR3 is 14 amino acids. CDR1 and CDR2 from the germline V gene are KGHSH and LQKENI. Here the CDR3 DNA reads TGTGCCAGCTCACCACCCCCGGGAGGGACTGAAGCTTTCTTT. This gives the protein CASSPPPGGTEAFF.

The V and J genes are TRBV7-8 and TRBJ2-1, with D perhaps matching TRBD2 (5 bases). The CDR3 extends over 15 amino acids. With 4 bases removed from V and 0 bases from J, the gap between germline ends came to 10 bases. Germline V CDR1 and CDR2: SGHVS, FQNEAQ. The CDR3 DNA is TGTGCCAGCAGCTCGACCGAGGGCTCCTACAATGAGCAGTTCTTC. Protein: CASSSTEGSYNEQFF.

This clone was detected only once. The rearrangement joins TRBV13 to TRBJ2-2, with D hard to call. Trimming took 6 bases from V and 3 from J, leaving 11 bases between them. Germline V gene sequence: CDR1 PRHDT, CDR2 FYEKMQ (reference sequence). The CDR3 has 14 amino acids. The CDR3 sequence: CASSPIEDTGELFF. The CDR3 region has the DNA TGTGCCAGCAGTCCCATCGAGGACACCGGGGAGCTGTTTTTT.

The V call is TRBV7-2, the J call TRBJ2-5, with D possibly being TRBD1 or TRBD2 (5 bases each). This CDR3 comprises 15 residues. Germline-derived CDR1 and CDR2 are SGHTA and FQGNSA. With 6 bases removed from V and 5 bases from J, the gap between germline ends came to 19 bases. CDR3 bases: TGTGCCAGCAGTCCCAATGCGCTAGGGGAGGAGACCCAGTACTTC. It encodes CASSPNALGEETQYF. The complete variable domain, with remaining parts taken from reference TRBV7-2 and TRBJ2-5, reads GAGVSQSPSNKVTEKGKDVELRCDPISGHTALYWYRQSLGQGLEFLIYFQGNSAPDKSGLPSDRFSAERTGGSVSTLTIQRTQQEDSAVYLCASSPNALGEETQYFGPGTRLLVL.

The chain carries TRBV10-3 and TRBJ1-1; D gene ambiguous. Germline V gives CDR1 ENHRY, CDR2 SYGVKD. The V end was cut by 3 bases, the J end by 7 bases, with 21 bases between. The CDR3 runs to 16 residues. CDR3: CAISDGLNRDTLEAFF. In DNA, the CDR3 is TGTGCCATCAGTGACGGCCTGAACCGTGACACCCTTGAAGCTTTCTTT.

This clone was found once. V is TRBV5-6 and J is TRBJ1-2, with 8 bases lining up with TRBD1. Germline CDR1 and CDR2: SGHDT and YYEEEE. The V and J ends lost 4 bases and 8 bases, in that order; junction bases with no gene match: 10. This CDR3 has 14 residues. CDR3 coding DNA: TGTGCCAGCAGCGACGGGACAGGCCCTAAGGGCTACACCTTC. Protein: CASSDGTGPKGYTF.

The chain is built from TRBV29-1 and TRBJ1-2; maybe TRBD1 (6 bases). The CDR3 length is 13 residues. V lost 0 bases, J lost 8 bases, and 13 bases lay in between. Germline values: CDR1 SQVTM, CDR2 ANQGSEA. The CDR3 loop is CSVEDPGGDGYTF. CDR3 nucleotide sequence: TGCAGCGTTGAAGATCCCGGGGGCGACGGCTACACCTTC.

V is TRBV27 and J is TRBJ1-1; 10 nucleotides agree with TRBD1. V gave up 2 bases and J gave up 4 bases; unmatched junction bases: 1. Germline V gene lookup returns CDR1 MNHEY and CDR2 SMNVEV (reference sequence). CDR3 length: 14 amino acids. CDR3 DNA sequence: TGTGCCAGCAGTTTAGGACAGGGGGTCACTGAAGCTTTCTTT. Translation gives CASSLGQGVTEAFF.

This chain joins TRBV20-1 and TRBJ2-1; unclear D gene. CDR3 length equals 11 residues. In germline, CDR1 is DFQATT, CDR2 SNEGSKA (reference sequence). Trimming stripped 1 base from V and 9 bases from J, with 7 bases between. The CDR3 coding sequence is TGCAGTGCTAGAGCCTACTTTGAGCAGTTCTTC. This encodes CSARAYFEQFF.

The chain couples TRBV30 to TRBJ2-4, with TRBD1 identical over 9 bases. The V gene's germline CDR1 is GTSNPN and CDR2 SVGIG (reference sequence). The CDR3 has 16 amino acids. V trimming: 0 bases; J trimming: 1 base; junction bases outside the gene matches: 4. The CDR3 nucleotides are TGTGCCTGGAGTGTCGACAGGGGGGGGGCCAAAAACATTCAGTACTTC. This codes for CAWSVDRGGAKNIQYF.

The gene calls are TRBV5-4 and TRBJ2-1; D is unresolved. This CDR3 region has 12 residues. Trimming stripped 0 bases from V and 6 bases from J, with 4 bases between. CDR1 and CDR2 (germline): SGHNT, YYREEE (reference sequence). DNA of the CDR3: TGTGCCAGCAGCTTGGTGGCCAATGAGCAGTTCTTC. Translating gives CASSLVANEQFF.